This paragraph reports one TCR beta chain. Assay used: immunoSEQ multiplex PCR; TCRdb lists only in-frame clones, some missing. The data show tens of thousands of clones, with nearly 95% seen just once and around 1.8% held by the top ten. The data are from a study of T cell changes during pregnancy in multiple sclerosis. CDR3 length: 15 amino acids. V was shortened by 5 bases and J by 2 bases, with 13 bases between the two germline ends. CDR1 MNHEY and CDR2 SMNVEV come from the germline V gene (reference sequence). This specimen consisted of peripheral blood, obtained after pregnancy. The V gene is TRBV27, the J gene TRBJ1-5, with TRBD1 as a possible D gene (6 bases). The sequence was collected from a female donor in good health, enrolled as a control in a pregnancy study. The CDR3: CASSHGRGGNQPQHF. The CDR3 DNA follows: TGTGCCAGCAGTCATGGCAGGGGAGGCAATCAGCCCCAGCATTTT.